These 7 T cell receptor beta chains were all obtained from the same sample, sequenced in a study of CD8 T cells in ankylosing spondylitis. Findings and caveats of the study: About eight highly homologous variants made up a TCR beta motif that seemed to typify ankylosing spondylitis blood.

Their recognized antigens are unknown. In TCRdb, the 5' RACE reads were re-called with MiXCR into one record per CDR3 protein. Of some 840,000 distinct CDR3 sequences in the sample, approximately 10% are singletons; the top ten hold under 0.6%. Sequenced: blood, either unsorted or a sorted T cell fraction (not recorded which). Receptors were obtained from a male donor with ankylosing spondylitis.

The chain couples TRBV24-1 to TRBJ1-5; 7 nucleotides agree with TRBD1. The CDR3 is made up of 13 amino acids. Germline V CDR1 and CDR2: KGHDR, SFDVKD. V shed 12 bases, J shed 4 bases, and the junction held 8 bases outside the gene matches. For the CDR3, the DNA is TGTGCCGTAGCACAGGGGAATAATCAGCCCCAGCATTTT. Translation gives CAVAQGNNQPQHF.

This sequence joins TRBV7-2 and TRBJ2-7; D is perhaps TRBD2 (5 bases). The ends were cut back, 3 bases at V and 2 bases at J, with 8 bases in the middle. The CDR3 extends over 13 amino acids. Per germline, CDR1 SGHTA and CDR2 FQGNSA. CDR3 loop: CASSFWRAYEQYF. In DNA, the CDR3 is TGTGCCAGCAGCTTCTGGCGGGCCTACGAGCAGTACTTC.

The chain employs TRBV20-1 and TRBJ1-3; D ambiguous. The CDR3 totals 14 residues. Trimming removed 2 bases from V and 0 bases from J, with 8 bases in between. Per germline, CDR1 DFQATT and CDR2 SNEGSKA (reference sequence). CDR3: CSARRESSGNTIYF. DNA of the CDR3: TGCAGTGCTAGAAGGGAGAGCTCTGGAAACACCATATATTTT.

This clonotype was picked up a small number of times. CDR3 amino acids: CSASWIRGSPLHF. The CDR3 DNA reads TGCAGTGCTAGTTGGATCAGGGGGTCACCCCTCCACTTT. The chain is built from TRBV20-1 and TRBJ1-6; 7 bases line up with TRBD1. This CDR3 comprises 13 residues. V lost 3 bases and J lost 10; bases outside the gene matches: 6. Germline-derived CDR1 and CDR2 are DFQATT and SNEGSKA (reference sequence).

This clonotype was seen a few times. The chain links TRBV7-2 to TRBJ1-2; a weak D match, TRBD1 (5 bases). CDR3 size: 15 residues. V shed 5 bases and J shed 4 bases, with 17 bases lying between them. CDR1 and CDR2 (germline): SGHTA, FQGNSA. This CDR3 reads CASSPTGGTGYGYTF. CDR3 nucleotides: TGTGCCAGCAGCCCTACCGGGGGAACGGGCTATGGCTACACCTTC.

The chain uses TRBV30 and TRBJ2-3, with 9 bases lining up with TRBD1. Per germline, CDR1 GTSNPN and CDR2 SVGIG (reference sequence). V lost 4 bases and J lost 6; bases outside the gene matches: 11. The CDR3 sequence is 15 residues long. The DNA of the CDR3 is TGTGCCTGGAACCACCCGGACAGGGGAGATGATACGCAGTATTTT. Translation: CAWNHPDRGDDTQYF.

CDR3 DNA sequence: TGTGCCATCAGTACTACCGGGACTAGCGGGGTCTCCTACAATGAGCAGTTCTTC. Translation gives CAISTTGTSGVSYNEQFF. V usage is TRBV10-3 and J usage is TRBJ2-1, with 13 bases matching TRBD2. With 5 bases clipped from V and 0 bases from J, the junction kept 7 bases outside the gene matches. Per germline, CDR1 ENHRY and CDR2 SYGVKD. The CDR3 length is 18 residues.